These 32 T cell receptor beta chains came from one sample sequenced in a study of somatic mutations in cytotoxic T cells in rheumatoid arthritis. The repertoire was sequenced with immunoSEQ multiplex PCR; TCRdb's copy has only in-frame clones and lacks some. The repertoire has approximately 21,000 clones, more than 65% of them found once; the top ten carry approximately 10%. Sequencing used CD8+ T cells sorted from blood. The receptors originated from an adult with rheumatoid arthritis.

This chain joins TRBV4-1 and TRBJ2-1, with a weak D call TRBD2 (5 bases). The V gene's germline CDR1 is MGHRA and CDR2 YSYEKL. With 4 bases removed from V and 9 bases from J, the gap between germline ends came to 13 bases. The CDR3 covers 13 residues. The CDR3 is CASSRGPEVEQFF. As DNA, the CDR3 is TGCGCCAGCAGCCGAGGGCCGGAGGTTGAGCAGTTCTTC.

This chain's CDR3 is CASSETGSYTEAFF. CDR3 in DNA: TGTGCCAGCAGCGAAACAGGGAGTTACACTGAAGCTTTCTTT. This sequence joins TRBV9 and TRBJ1-1; perhaps TRBD1 as D (6 bases). Looked up from germline, CDR1 is SGDLS and CDR2 is YYNGEE. V gave up 3 bases and J gave up 3 bases, with 12 bases separating them. CDR3 length: 14 amino acids.

Turning to this clone: Other DNA sequences within the sample encode an identical CDR3. The chain has TRBV7-2 and TRBJ1-2, with D unresolved. Germline V gives CDR1 SGHTA, CDR2 FQGNSA. V lost 6 bases and J lost 0, with 20 bases in between. The CDR3 sequence is 17 residues long. Written as DNA, the CDR3 is TGTGCCAGCAGTCTCCCCCCATCTTCCACCGCTAACTATGGCTACACCTTC. It specifies CASSLPPSSTANYGYTF.

CDR3 residues: CASSQDRAQPQHF. CDR3 DNA: TGCGCCAGCAGCCAAGATCGGGCTCAGCCCCAGCATTTT. The gene calls are TRBV4-3 and TRBJ1-5; D remains ambiguous. Deletions cut 0 bases from V and 6 bases from J, with 6 bases between. CDR1 is LGHNA, CDR2 YSLEER, per germline. The CDR3 is 13 amino acids.

This chain uses TRBV6-5 with TRBJ1-1, with D hard to call. V was trimmed by 0 bases and J by 1 base, leaving 9 bases between them. Germline V gives CDR1 MNHEY, CDR2 SVGAGI. The CDR3 consists of 15 residues. The CDR3 protein is CASSYSDLGNTEAFF. CDR3 in DNA: TGTGCCAGCAGTTACTCGGATTTGGGGAACACTGAAGCTTTCTTT.

CDR3 in amino acids: CASSYSRKLGAEAFF. The DNA for the CDR3 is TGTGCCAGCAGTTACTCTCGCAAGCTCGGCGCTGAAGCTTTCTTT. The chain recombines TRBV6-5 with TRBJ1-1, with no clear D. CDR1 is MNHEY, CDR2 SVGAGI, per germline. The CDR3 spans 15 residues. The ends were cut back, 0 bases at V and 6 bases at J, with 14 bases in the middle.

The chain links TRBV4-1 to TRBJ1-5; a possible D gene is TRBD1 (6 bases). Trimming removed 1 base at V and 0 bases at J, with 13 bases between. CDR1 is MGHRA and CDR2 is YSYEKL in the germline V gene. There are 17 residues in the CDR3. The CDR3 DNA is TGCGCCAGCAGCCAAGCTCCCCAGGGGAATAGCAATCAGCCCCAGCATTTT. Its translation: CASSQAPQGNSNQPQHF.

This sequence joins TRBV6-5 and TRBJ2-7, with 7 bases identical to TRBD1. This CDR3 contains 15 residues. V shed 2 bases and J 9 bases; nucleotides not matched to a gene: 13. Germline V gives CDR1 MNHEY, CDR2 SVGAGI. For the CDR3, the DNA is TGTGCCAGCAGTTACGCTTCGACAGGGCTTTCGGCGCAGTACTTC. It encodes CASSYASTGLSAQYF.

The CDR3 DNA sequence: TGTGCCAGCAGTTACTCGGAGAACACTGAAGCTTTCTTT. Amino acid sequence: CASSYSENTEAFF. The chain employs TRBV6-5 and TRBJ1-1; D not resolved. The CDR3 has 13 amino acids. Germline V CDR1 and CDR2: MNHEY, SVGAGI. V was pared by 0 bases and J by 1 base, with 3 bases between.

The gene calls are TRBV6-6 and TRBJ2-2, with no clear D. V was pared by 0 bases and J by 9 bases, with 5 bases between. The germline V gene has CDR1 MNHNY and CDR2 SVGAGI (reference sequence). CDR3 size: 12 residues. The chain's CDR3 is CASSYSSRELFF. CDR3 nucleotide sequence: TGTGCCAGCAGTTACTCTTCCCGGGAGCTGTTTTTT.

This rearrangement joins TRBV7-6 to TRBJ2-1, with TRBD2 identical over 8 bases. CDR1 is SGHVS, CDR2 FNYEAQ, per germline. V dropped 5 bases and J dropped 4; count of bases not matched to a gene: 7. The CDR3 loop spans 15 amino acids. The CDR3 DNA reads TGTGCCAGCAGCAAAGTAGCGGGGCAGTACAATGAGCAGTTCTTC. Translation: CASSKVAGQYNEQFF.

The V and J genes are TRBV7-9 and TRBJ2-7; 7 bases map to TRBD2. The CDR3 has 16 amino acids. Trimming at V came to 5 bases and at J to 7 bases, leaving 17 bases not matched to a gene. Looked up from germline, CDR1 is SEHNR and CDR2 is FQNEAQ (reference sequence). The CDR3: CASSPVGGGPWQEQYF. CDR3 coding DNA: TGTGCCAGCAGCCCTGTTGGCGGGGGACCTTGGCAGGAGCAGTACTTC.

CDR3 in amino acids: CASSQAGQGNHEQYF. CDR3 in DNA: TGTGCCAGCAGCCAGGCGGGACAGGGGAACCACGAGCAGTACTTC. The rearrangement joins TRBV4-2 to TRBJ2-5; 10 nucleotides match TRBD1. The end of the DNA aligns better with TRBJ2-7, so the J call may be wrong. The CDR3 covers 15 residues. Germline CDR1 is LGHNA and CDR2 is YNFKEQ.

The chain is built from TRBV2 and TRBJ1-5; unclear D gene. The CDR3 covers 15 residues. The V and J ends lost 6 bases and 3 bases respectively, with 15 bases between them. The germline V gene encodes CDR1 SNHLY and CDR2 FYNNEI. The CDR3 is CASREGSLINQPQHF. CDR3 bases: TGTGCCAGCAGGGAGGGCAGCTTGATCAATCAGCCCCAGCATTTT.

The V and J genes are TRBV19 and TRBJ1-6, with no clear D. V was clipped by 5 bases and J by 9 bases, with 17 bases between them. The CDR3 spans 15 residues. Germline assignment: CDR1 LNHDA and CDR2 SQIVND (reference sequence). The CDR3 DNA follows: TGTGCCAGTAGTCCCCGAAGGGAGAATCCTTCACCCCTCCACTTT. It translates to CASSPRRENPSPLHF.

CDR3 sequence: CATSPESGTGSGANVLTF. The CDR3 DNA sequence: TGTGCCACCAGCCCCGAGAGTGGGACCGGCTCTGGGGCCAACGTCCTGACTTTC. V is TRBV15 and J is TRBJ2-6; D possibly matches TRBD1 or TRBD2 (5 bases each). V was clipped by 5 bases and J by 0 bases, with 17 bases between them. Germline CDR1 is LNHNV and CDR2 is YYDKDF (reference sequence). This CDR3 spans 18 amino acids.

V and J are TRBV7-9 and TRBJ2-7, with D tentatively TRBD1 (5 bases). The germline V gene has CDR1 SEHNR and CDR2 FQNEAQ (reference sequence). Trimming left V 7 bases short and J 5 bases short, with 15 bases between. The CDR3 runs 13 residues. CDR3 in DNA: TGTGCCAGCACCGCCAGGGTCAGGGACGAGCAGTACTTC. Protein sequence: CASTARVRDEQYF.

This clone is categorized as medium-sized (0.01 to 0.1%). The CDR3 loop reads CAIRDRGGNNEQFF. The DNA for the CDR3 is TGTGCCATCAGGGACAGGGGGGGGAACAATGAGCAGTTCTTC. The chain uses TRBV10-3 and TRBJ2-1, with 10 bases lining up with TRBD1. The CDR3 has 14 amino acids. Looked up from germline, CDR1 is ENHRY and CDR2 is SYGVKD. Trimming removed 6 bases from V and 5 bases from J; junction bases left unmatched: 4.

This chain connects TRBV4-1 to TRBJ1-4, with D uncertain. Deletions cut 5 bases from V and 0 bases from J, with 4 bases between. The CDR3 is made up of 13 amino acids. Germline V gives CDR1 MGHRA, CDR2 YSYEKL. This CDR3 reads CASSSATNEKLFF. DNA of the CDR3: TGCGCCAGCAGCAGTGCAACTAATGAAAAACTGTTTTTT.

The rearrangement uses TRBV13 and TRBJ1-1; no reliable D call. Germline lookup yields CDR1 PRHDT and CDR2 FYEKMQ (reference sequence). V was clipped by 7 bases and J by 1 base, with 7 bases between them. The CDR3 is 12 amino acids. CDR3 residues: CASTDGNTEAFF. CDR3 bases: TGTGCCAGCACTGACGGGAACACTGAAGCTTTCTTT.

The chain recombines TRBV18 with TRBJ1-1; perhaps TRBD1 as D (5 bases). Germline V gene lookup returns CDR1 KGHSH and CDR2 LQKENI. With 5 bases removed from V and 3 bases from J, the gap between germline ends came to 10 bases. The CDR3 has 13 amino acids. In nucleotides, the CDR3 is TGTGCCAGCTCAAGAGACAGATACACTGAAGCTTTCTTT. Translating it yields CASSRDRYTEAFF.

Only one count was recorded for this clone. The V and J genes are TRBV5-5 and TRBJ1-6; D possibly corresponds to TRBD1 (6 bases). Germline CDR1 reads SGHKS; CDR2 reads YYEKEE (reference sequence). The CDR3 covers 15 residues. V lost 0 bases and J lost 8, with 12 bases in between. The CDR3 here is CASSLAEQGYSPLHF. As DNA, the CDR3 is TGTGCCAGCAGCTTGGCCGAGCAGGGGTATTCACCCCTCCACTTT.

The chain links TRBV7-9 to TRBJ1-2, with 7 bases identical to TRBD1. The germline gives CDR1 SEHNR, CDR2 FQNEAQ (reference sequence). V shed 5 bases, J shed 4 bases, and the junction held 7 bases outside the gene matches. The CDR3 runs 14 residues. The DNA of the CDR3 is TGTGCCAGCAGCATTAGGACAGGATTCTATGGCTACACCTTC. Its translation is CASSIRTGFYGYTF.

This clone was seen just once. CDR3 coding DNA: TGTGCCAGCAGTTTATGGGGGGCCGGGCAGCCCCAGCATTTT. Protein sequence: CASSLWGAGQPQHF. The chain combines TRBV27 with TRBJ1-5, with TRBD1 as a possible D gene (6 bases). This CDR3 contains 14 residues. Per the germline V gene, CDR1 is MNHEY and CDR2 is SMNVEV (reference sequence). Trimming cost V 1 base and J 7 bases, with 11 bases left between them.

Written as DNA, the CDR3 is TGTGCCAGCAGTGCCAGAGCAGGGAATACGCAGTATTTT. Translated: CASSARAGNTQYF. V usage is TRBV25-1 and J usage is TRBJ2-3; D is perhaps TRBD1 (5 bases). The CDR3 runs 13 residues. The V and J ends lost 4 bases and 7 bases respectively, with 12 bases between them. Germline V gene data show CDR1 as MGHDK and CDR2 as SYGVNS.

The chain uses TRBV4-1 and TRBJ2-7; D may be TRBD1 (6 bases). V shed 5 bases and J shed 1 base, with 9 bases lying between them. Per germline, CDR1 MGHRA and CDR2 YSYEKL. This CDR3 contains 13 residues. Here the CDR3 reads CASSYRVSYEQYF. The CDR3 DNA is TGCGCCAGCAGCTACAGGGTTTCCTACGAGCAGTACTTC.

The CDR3 nucleotides read TGTGCCAGCAGCTTGGAAGCCAGCTCACCCCTCCACTTT. Its protein product is CASSLEASSPLHF. The J gene is TRBJ1-6, the V gene TRBV5-6; D ambiguous. With 0 bases removed from V and 10 bases from J, the gap between germline ends came to 8 bases. This CDR3 is 13 amino acids long. Germline assignment: CDR1 SGHDT and CDR2 YYEEEE.

CDR3 loop: CASSEIRGPDYGYTF. As DNA, the CDR3 is TGTGCCAGCAGTGAGATCAGGGGGCCGGACTATGGCTACACCTTC. The chain couples TRBV25-1 to TRBJ1-2; 8 nucleotides line up with TRBD1. V lost 3 bases to trimming and J lost 3 bases; unmatched junction nucleotides: 6. The CDR3 is 15 amino acids. The V gene's germline CDR1 is MGHDK and CDR2 SYGVNS.

This clone has a handful of counts. The chain links TRBV4-3 to TRBJ2-7, with TRBD1 as a possible D gene (5 bases). The CDR3 covers 16 residues. Trimming left V 2 bases short and J 3 bases short, with 17 bases between. Per germline, CDR1 LGHNA and CDR2 YSLEER. The DNA for the CDR3 is TGCGCCAGCAGCCAAAGTTACAGGTCTCAAGGCTACGAGCAGTACTTC. As protein: CASSQSYRSQGYEQYF.

The gene calls are TRBV9 and TRBJ1-1; no reliable D call. Germline V gene data show CDR1 as SGDLS and CDR2 as YYNGEE. This CDR3 is built from 13 residues. V gave up 0 bases and J gave up 4 bases, with 7 bases separating them. The CDR3 reads CASSVEKGTEAFF. The CDR3 DNA reads as TGTGCCAGCAGCGTAGAAAAAGGCACTGAAGCTTTCTTT.

This clone was seen a single time. V and J are TRBV6-1 and TRBJ2-6, with D tentatively TRBD2 (6 bases). The CDR3 totals 15 residues. Germline loops: CDR1 MNHNS, CDR2 SASEGT. Trimming cost V 1 base and J 3 bases, with 7 bases left between them. The DNA of the CDR3 is TGTGCCAGCAGTGAAGTCGGGGGTGGGGCCAACGTCCTGACTTTC. This translates into CASSEVGGGANVLTF.

The chain uses TRBV7-9 and TRBJ2-7; tentatively, D is TRBD1 (6 bases). The ends were cut back, 6 bases at V and 0 bases at J, with 12 bases in the middle. The CDR3 is 14 residues long. CDR1 SEHNR and CDR2 FQNEAQ come from the germline V gene (reference sequence). CDR3 sequence: CASSQTDSSYEQYF. The CDR3, as DNA: TGTGCCAGCAGTCAAACGGACAGCTCCTACGAGCAGTACTTC.